Listed below are T cell receptor beta chains from one sample, sequenced in a study of Graves' ophthalmopathy and Graves' hyperthyroidism. MiXCR was run by TCRdb on the multiplex PCR reads, yielding one entry per CDR3 protein. Of around 1.1 million distinct CDR3 sequences detected, about 35% appear once; the ten largest clones hold over 8.5%. The specimen was peripheral blood or thyroid tissue (not recorded which). These TCRs come from an adult man with Graves' hyperthyroidism. CDR3s include the opening cysteine and the closing phenylalanine or tryptophan. The order of the fields is J gene, clone size, D gene, V gene, CDR3 DNA, CDR3 protein. The D gene is left open where the match is weak. Clone size, where shown, is once, few, many, or a class for clones that have expanded.

j_call: TRBJ2-4; clone_size: -; d_call: -; v_call: TRBV7-2; cdr3_nt: TGTGCCAGCAGCTTAGGTAGGACAAGACTTCAGTACTTC; cdr3_aa: CASSLGRTRLQYF
j_call: TRBJ2-3; clone_size: -; d_call: -; v_call: TRBV29-1; cdr3_nt: TGCAGCGTTGATCCCGAGACAGCGTCTAGCACAGATACGCAGTATTTT; cdr3_aa: CSVDPETASSTDTQYF
j_call: TRBJ2-2; clone_size: many; d_call: -; v_call: TRBV9; cdr3_nt: TGTGCCAGCAGCGTATTTGGGGTGGACACCGGGGAGCTGTTTTTT; cdr3_aa: CASSVFGVDTGELFF
j_call: TRBJ2-7; clone_size: few; d_call: TRBD2; v_call: TRBV5-4; cdr3_nt: TGTGCCAGCAGCCCGCTAGCGGGAGACCACACCTACGAGCAGTACTTC; cdr3_aa: CASSPLAGDHTYEQYF
j_call: TRBJ2-7; clone_size: many; d_call: -; v_call: TRBV5-5; cdr3_nt: TGTGCCAGCAGCTTGAGGACTACCGTATCCTACGAGCAGTACTTC; cdr3_aa: CASSLRTTVSYEQYF
j_call: TRBJ2-7; clone_size: many; d_call: -; v_call: TRBV20-1; cdr3_nt: TGCAGTGCGCTTGGCAGCCGTCCCTACGAGCAGTACTTC; cdr3_aa: CSALGSRPYEQYF
j_call: TRBJ1-2; clone_size: few; d_call: -; v_call: TRBV29-1; cdr3_nt: TGCAGCCTAGGACATGGCTACACCTTC; cdr3_aa: CSLGHGYTF
j_call: TRBJ1-6; clone_size: -; d_call: -; v_call: TRBV7-9; cdr3_nt: TGTGCCAGCAGCTTAGGAGGGGGGCGGAATTCACCCCTCCACTTT; cdr3_aa: CASSLGGGRNSPLHF
j_call: TRBJ1-1; clone_size: -; d_call: -; v_call: TRBV27; cdr3_nt: TGTGCCAGCAGTTTCGGGGCAGGGGTTGCTGAAGCTTTCTTT; cdr3_aa: CASSFGAGVAEAFF
j_call: TRBJ1-2; clone_size: many; d_call: TRBD1; v_call: TRBV4-3; cdr3_nt: TGCGCCAGCAGCCACCGGACAGGGTATGGCTACACCTTC; cdr3_aa: CASSHRTGYGYTF
j_call: TRBJ2-7; clone_size: few; d_call: -; v_call: TRBV7-2; cdr3_nt: TGTGCCAGCAGTTTAGCTTCAGGGATGTTCACTCGGGAGCAGTACTTC; cdr3_aa: CASSLASGMFTREQYF
j_call: TRBJ2-5; clone_size: many; d_call: TRBD1; v_call: TRBV12-3/TRBV12-4; cdr3_nt: TGTGCCAGCAGTCCAGACAGGGCAGGCCAAGAGACCCAGTACTTC; cdr3_aa: CASSPDRAGQETQYF
j_call: TRBJ1-5; clone_size: many; d_call: -; v_call: TRBV20-1; cdr3_nt: TGCAGTGCTAGAGATCCTAAAGGGATCTATCAGCCCCAGCATTTT; cdr3_aa: CSARDPKGIYQPQHF
j_call: TRBJ1-1; clone_size: few; d_call: -; v_call: TRBV4-1; cdr3_nt: TGCGCCAGCAGCCAATCCCTCAGGGCGGACACTGAAGCTTTCTTT; cdr3_aa: CASSQSLRADTEAFF
j_call: TRBJ2-5; clone_size: once; d_call: -; v_call: TRBV14; cdr3_nt: TGTGCCAGCAGCCATGTTGCCGGGGAGACCCAGTACTTC; cdr3_aa: CASSHVAGETQYF
j_call: TRBJ2-2; clone_size: many; d_call: -; v_call: TRBV10-2; cdr3_nt: TGCGCCAGCAGTGAGTGGGGGACTCGAGGCACCGGGGAGCTGTTTTTT; cdr3_aa: CASSEWGTRGTGELFF
j_call: TRBJ1-5; clone_size: few; d_call: -; v_call: TRBV5-1; cdr3_nt: TGCGCCAGCAGCTTGGAAGGCCCCGATCGGGGACAGCCCCAGCATTTT; cdr3_aa: CASSLEGPDRGQPQHF
j_call: TRBJ1-6; clone_size: -; d_call: TRBD1; v_call: TRBV19; cdr3_nt: TGTGCCAGTAGTATGCGAGTGGACAGGGCGAATTCACCCCTCCACTTT; cdr3_aa: CASSMRVDRANSPLHF
j_call: TRBJ2-7; clone_size: many; d_call: -; v_call: TRBV29-1; cdr3_nt: TGCAGCGTTGAACATTTGGTTTATGCACCAGAGACCCACTACGAGCAGTACTTC; cdr3_aa: CSVEHLVYAPETHYEQYF
j_call: TRBJ2-7; clone_size: -; d_call: -; v_call: TRBV5-1; cdr3_nt: TGCGCCAGCAATTCAGGTAATCGGGAATTGAGCGAGCAGTACTTC; cdr3_aa: CASNSGNRELSEQYF
j_call: TRBJ1-2; clone_size: many; d_call: -; v_call: TRBV7-8; cdr3_nt: TGTGCCAGCAGCTTATCCCTTGCCCTCCCTTCGGCAAACTATGGCTACACCTTC; cdr3_aa: CASSLSLALPSANYGYTF
j_call: TRBJ1-1; clone_size: -; d_call: -; v_call: TRBV5-1; cdr3_nt: TGCGCCAGCAGCTTGTCGGGGGCCCGTGAAGCTTTCTTT; cdr3_aa: CASSLSGAREAFF
j_call: TRBJ2-5; clone_size: -; d_call: -; v_call: TRBV12-3/TRBV12-4; cdr3_nt: TGTGCCAGCAGTCCCGGGATTAAAGAGACCCAGTACTTC; cdr3_aa: CASSPGIKETQYF
j_call: TRBJ2-7; clone_size: many; d_call: TRBD1; v_call: TRBV20-1; cdr3_nt: TGCAGTGCTAGGACAGGGACGGTTGAAGAGCAGTACTTC; cdr3_aa: CSARTGTVEEQYF
j_call: TRBJ2-5; clone_size: few; d_call: TRBD1; v_call: TRBV12-3/TRBV12-4; cdr3_nt: TGTGCCAGCAGTTACAGGGGGCGCACAGAGACCCAGTACTTC; cdr3_aa: CASSYRGRTETQYF
j_call: TRBJ2-2; clone_size: -; d_call: TRBD2; v_call: TRBV7-9; cdr3_nt: TGTGCCAGCAACACCCCGGGGGGGCAGGACACCGGGGAGCTGTTTTTT; cdr3_aa: CASNTPGGQDTGELFF
j_call: TRBJ1-2; clone_size: -; d_call: -; v_call: TRBV29-1; cdr3_nt: TGCAGCTTGGGTGGGGGATCGGACTATGGCTACACCTTC; cdr3_aa: CSLGGGSDYGYTF
j_call: TRBJ2-7; clone_size: -; d_call: TRBD2; v_call: TRBV20-1; cdr3_nt: TGCGGCCTTGGAACTAGCGGGCATTCCGACTACGAGCAGTACTTC; cdr3_aa: CGLGTSGHSDYEQYF
j_call: TRBJ1-5; clone_size: -; d_call: -; v_call: TRBV7-9; cdr3_nt: TGTGCCAGCAGCTTAGGCGTAGGGAACGATCAGCCCCAGCATTTT; cdr3_aa: CASSLGVGNDQPQHF
j_call: TRBJ2-7; clone_size: few; d_call: TRBD2; v_call: TRBV20-1; cdr3_nt: TGCAGTGCTAGAGATAGAGGTAGCGGGAGAGGCGAGCAGTACTTC; cdr3_aa: CSARDRGSGRGEQYF
j_call: TRBJ2-7; clone_size: many; d_call: -; v_call: TRBV5-4; cdr3_nt: TGTGCCAGCAGCTTGGCCGCAGGAAACACCTACGAGCAGTACTTC; cdr3_aa: CASSLAAGNTYEQYF
j_call: TRBJ1-2; clone_size: many; d_call: -; v_call: TRBV19; cdr3_nt: TGTGCCAGTAGTACCCCGGGTAAACAAGCCTATGGCTACACCTTC; cdr3_aa: CASSTPGKQAYGYTF
j_call: TRBJ2-7; clone_size: many; d_call: TRBD1; v_call: TRBV9; cdr3_nt: TGTGCCAGCAGCGCCCGACAGGGGAACGAGCAGTACTTC; cdr3_aa: CASSARQGNEQYF
j_call: TRBJ1-2; clone_size: few; d_call: TRBD1; v_call: TRBV19; cdr3_nt: TGTGCCAGCAGTTTAAGGGCAGGGGGAGACTACACCTTC; cdr3_aa: CASSLRAGGDYTF
j_call: TRBJ1-1; clone_size: -; d_call: TRBD1; v_call: TRBV10-3; cdr3_nt: TGTGCCAGCAGTAGGGAGACAGGGGGCGACGATCCGAACACTGAAGCTTTCTTT; cdr3_aa: CASSRETGGDDPNTEAFF
j_call: TRBJ2-7; clone_size: many; d_call: -; v_call: TRBV10-3; cdr3_nt: TGTGCCATCAGTGAGGTCAGCTCCTACGAGCAGTACTTC; cdr3_aa: CAISEVSSYEQYF
j_call: TRBJ1-5; clone_size: -; d_call: TRBD1; v_call: TRBV4-1; cdr3_nt: TGCGCCAGCAGCCGATACGTGGGGACAGCTCGTGACAATCAGCCCCAGCATTTT; cdr3_aa: CASSRYVGTARDNQPQHF
j_call: TRBJ2-7; clone_size: -; d_call: -; v_call: TRBV20-1; cdr3_nt: TGCAGTGCCCGGGCCCGTTCCTCCTACGAGCAGTACTTC; cdr3_aa: CSARARSSYEQYF
j_call: TRBJ1-2; clone_size: -; d_call: -; v_call: TRBV7-9; cdr3_nt: TGTGCCAGCAGCCCAGGGAATCGCGGCTACACCTTC; cdr3_aa: CASSPGNRGYTF
j_call: TRBJ2-5; clone_size: few; d_call: TRBD2; v_call: TRBV5-1; cdr3_nt: TGTGCCAGCAGCTTTGGACTAGCGGGAGGTGGTGGAGAGACCCAGTACTTC; cdr3_aa: CASSFGLAGGGGETQYF
j_call: TRBJ1-1; clone_size: many; d_call: -; v_call: TRBV20-1; cdr3_nt: TGCAGCCGTAGGAGGGCAGTAGGAACTGAAGCTTTCTTT; cdr3_aa: CSRRRAVGTEAFF
j_call: TRBJ1-6; clone_size: many; d_call: -; v_call: TRBV19; cdr3_nt: TGTGCCAGTAGGATAAGCTTGCAGTCACCCCTCCACTTT; cdr3_aa: CASRISLQSPLHF
j_call: TRBJ1-5; clone_size: -; d_call: TRBD1; v_call: TRBV19; cdr3_nt: TGTGCCAGCAGCCCGGGGGGGACAGGGAGTCAGCCCCAGCATTTT; cdr3_aa: CASSPGGTGSQPQHF
j_call: TRBJ2-2; clone_size: -; d_call: TRBD2; v_call: TRBV7-2; cdr3_nt: TGTGCCAGCAACCTAGCGGGGATGATTCTACGGGAGCTGTTTTTT; cdr3_aa: CASNLAGMILRELFF
j_call: TRBJ1-5; clone_size: few; d_call: TRBD1; v_call: TRBV24-1; cdr3_nt: TGTGCCTCACAGGGGGTCAATCAGCCCCAGCATTTT; cdr3_aa: CASQGVNQPQHF
j_call: TRBJ2-5; clone_size: -; d_call: -; v_call: TRBV5-1; cdr3_nt: TGCGCCAGCAGCACCACCGGGACGGATCAAGAGACCCAGTACTTC; cdr3_aa: CASSTTGTDQETQYF
j_call: TRBJ1-2; clone_size: few; d_call: TRBD1; v_call: TRBV6-5; cdr3_nt: TGTGCCAGCAGTTACTCGGCGACAGGGGCGACGGATGGCTACACCTTC; cdr3_aa: CASSYSATGATDGYTF
j_call: TRBJ1-1; clone_size: -; d_call: TRBD1; v_call: TRBV4-1; cdr3_nt: TGCGCCAGCAGCCCACAACCGCCCCGGGACAGGGGGGTAGGCACTGAAGCTTTCTTT; cdr3_aa: CASSPQPPRDRGVGTEAFF
j_call: TRBJ1-5; clone_size: -; d_call: -; v_call: TRBV28; cdr3_nt: TGTGCCAGCAGTTTTTTTGGGCAGAACAATCAGCCCCAGCATTTT; cdr3_aa: CASSFFGQNNQPQHF
j_call: TRBJ2-5; clone_size: -; d_call: -; v_call: TRBV28; cdr3_nt: TGTGCCAGCAGTTTATCGGCAGGCTACCAAGAGACCCAGTACTTC; cdr3_aa: CASSLSAGYQETQYF
j_call: TRBJ2-6; clone_size: many; d_call: -; v_call: TRBV5-6; cdr3_nt: TGTGCCAGCAGCTTCAGGGCGACTGGGGCCAACGTCCTGACTTTC; cdr3_aa: CASSFRATGANVLTF
j_call: TRBJ1-5; clone_size: -; d_call: -; v_call: TRBV11-2; cdr3_nt: TGTGCCAGCAGCTTCGAGATTGGGGGGGATCAGCCCCAGCATTTT; cdr3_aa: CASSFEIGGDQPQHF
j_call: TRBJ1-1; clone_size: many; d_call: -; v_call: TRBV12-3/TRBV12-4; cdr3_nt: TGCGCCAGCAGCCCCGGGCTCCTGAACACTGAAGCTTTCTTT; cdr3_aa: CASSPGLLNTEAFF
j_call: TRBJ1-2; clone_size: -; d_call: -; v_call: TRBV20-1; cdr3_nt: TGCAGTGCTAGTCGCCGCAGACAAAACTATGGCTACACCTTC; cdr3_aa: CSASRRRQNYGYTF